This T cell receptor (beta chain) was retrieved from a study of shared clonotypes between healthy human individuals. The germline V gene has CDR1 SGHVS and CDR2 FQNEAQ. V was clipped by 2 bases and J by 0 bases, with 8 bases between them. The CDR3 length is 15 residues. Original analysis: Junction-only sequences without quality scores came from ImmunoSEQ, so filtering differed. Sequencing was performed with immunoSEQ multiplex PCR; in TCRdb, only in-frame clones are kept and a portion is missing. The DNA gave D and trimming, while V, J and clone size come from that table. The table lists fewer than 550,000 clones, around 79% of them singletons, with around 13% in the top ten. In this sample, this clone turned up once. Its antigen remains unidentified. Regarding the study as a whole: Sampling included only blood; tissue repertoires likely differ.

Sequencing used PBMCs. The chain joins TRBV7-8 to TRBJ1-3; D not resolved. The receptor's source is a woman aged 40 to 50 in good health. Some clones in this sample may be carry-over from other donors' samples. The CDR3 DNA reads as TGTGCCAGCAGCTTAATGGCCAGCTCTGGAAACACCATATATTTT. Protein: CASSLMASSGNTIYF.